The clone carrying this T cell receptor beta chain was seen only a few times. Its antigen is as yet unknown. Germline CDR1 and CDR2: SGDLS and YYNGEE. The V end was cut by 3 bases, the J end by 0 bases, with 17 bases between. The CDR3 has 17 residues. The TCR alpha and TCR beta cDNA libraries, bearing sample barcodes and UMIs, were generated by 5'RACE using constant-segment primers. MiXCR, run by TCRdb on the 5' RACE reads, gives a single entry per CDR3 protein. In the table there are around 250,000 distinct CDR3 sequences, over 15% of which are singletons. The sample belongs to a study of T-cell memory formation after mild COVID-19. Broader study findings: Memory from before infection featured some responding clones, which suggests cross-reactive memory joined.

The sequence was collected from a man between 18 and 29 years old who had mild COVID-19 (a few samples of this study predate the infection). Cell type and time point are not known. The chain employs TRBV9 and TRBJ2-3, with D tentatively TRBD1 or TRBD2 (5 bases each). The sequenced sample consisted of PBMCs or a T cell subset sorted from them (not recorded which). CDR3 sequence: CASSARRGAVSTDTQYF. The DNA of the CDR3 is TGTGCCAGCAGCGCCCGGCGAGGGGCCGTTAGCACAGATACGCAGTATTTT.